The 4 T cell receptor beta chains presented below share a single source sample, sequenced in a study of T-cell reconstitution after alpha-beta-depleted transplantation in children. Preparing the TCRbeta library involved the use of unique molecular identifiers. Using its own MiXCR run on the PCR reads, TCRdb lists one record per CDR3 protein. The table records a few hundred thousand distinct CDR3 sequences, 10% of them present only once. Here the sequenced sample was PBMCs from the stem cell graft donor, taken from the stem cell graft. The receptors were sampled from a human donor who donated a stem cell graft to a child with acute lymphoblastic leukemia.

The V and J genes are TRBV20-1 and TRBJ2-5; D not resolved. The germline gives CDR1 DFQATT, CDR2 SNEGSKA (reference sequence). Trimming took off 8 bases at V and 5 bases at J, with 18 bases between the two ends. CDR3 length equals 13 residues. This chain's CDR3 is CSNTRPFHETQYF. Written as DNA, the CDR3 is TGCAGTAACACAAGACCTTTCCATGAGACCCAGTACTTC.

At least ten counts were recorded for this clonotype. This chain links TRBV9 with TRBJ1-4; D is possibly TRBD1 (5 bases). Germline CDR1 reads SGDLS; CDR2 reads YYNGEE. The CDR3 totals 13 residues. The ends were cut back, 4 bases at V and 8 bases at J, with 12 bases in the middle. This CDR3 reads CASSTAPGEKLFF. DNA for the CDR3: TGTGCCAGCAGCACCGCCCCAGGGGAAAAACTGTTTTTT.

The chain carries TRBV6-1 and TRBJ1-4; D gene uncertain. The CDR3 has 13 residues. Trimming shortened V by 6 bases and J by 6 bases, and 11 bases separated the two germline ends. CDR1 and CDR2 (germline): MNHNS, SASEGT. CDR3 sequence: CASRSPVYEKLFF. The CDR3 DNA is TGTGCCAGCAGAAGCCCCGTCTATGAAAAACTGTTTTTT.

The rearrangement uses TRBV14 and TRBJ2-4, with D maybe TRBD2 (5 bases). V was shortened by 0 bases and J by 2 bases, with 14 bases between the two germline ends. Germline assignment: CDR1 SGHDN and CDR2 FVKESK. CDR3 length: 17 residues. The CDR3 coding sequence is TGTGCCAGCAGCCAAGATGATTCGTCGGGGACCAAAAACATTCAGTACTTC. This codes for CASSQDDSSGTKNIQYF.